One sample yielded the 9 T cell receptor beta chains listed below, sequenced in a study of blood T cell repertoires in COVID-19. Sequencing used immunoSEQ multiplex PCR; TCRdb keeps in-frame clones, though not all of them. The table has approximately 85,000 clones, 70% to 90% seen once. Input material: peripheral blood. The receptors stem from a man between 45 and 60 years old with active or convalescent COVID-19.

V usage is TRBV11-3 and J usage is TRBJ2-2; 7 positions match TRBD2. Germline trimming cut 2 bases from V and 4 bases from J; bases unmatched to any gene: 7. CDR3 length equals 16 residues. Germline V gene sequence: CDR1 SGHNT, CDR2 YENEEA. CDR3 region: CASSLIFGGSTGELFF. The CDR3 DNA sequence: TGTGCCAGCAGCTTAATTTTCGGCGGGAGCACCGGGGAGCTGTTTTTT.

The chain is built from TRBV6-5 and TRBJ2-5; weak D call: TRBD1 (5 bases). The V end lost 6 bases, the J end lost 1 base, and 9 bases lay between the germline ends. The CDR3 spans 13 residues. Germline loops: CDR1 MNHEY, CDR2 SVGAGI. CDR3 sequence (DNA): TGTGCCAGCAGAAGGGGTATCCAAGAGACCCAGTACTTC. Its translation: CASRRGIQETQYF.

The chain couples TRBV21-1 to TRBJ1-3; the D segment call TRBD1 is taken from the table without a DNA check. TRBV21-1 is recorded as a pseudogene. The CDR3 contains 17 residues. The CDR3 here is CASSKDQTHDLGNTIYF. The CDR3 bases are TGTGCCAGCAGCAAAGACCAGACACACGATCTGGGAAACACCATATATTTT.

The rearrangement uses TRBV5-1 and TRBJ1-1; D is uncertain. CDR1 SGHRS and CDR2 YFSETQ come from the germline V gene. V was shortened by 0 bases and J by 0 bases, with 9 bases between the two germline ends. This CDR3 region has 15 residues. The CDR3 DNA follows: TGCGCCAGCAGCTTGGCGGCAGGCATGAACACTGAAGCTTTCTTT. Translation gives CASSLAAGMNTEAFF.

The chain carries TRBV12-5 and TRBJ1-3; 7 nucleotides align to TRBD1. This CDR3 has 16 residues. The germline V gene encodes CDR1 LGHNT and CDR2 FRNRAP. With 6 bases clipped from V and 3 bases from J, the junction kept 11 bases outside the gene matches. The CDR3 sequence is CASGPPTGFGGNTIYF. The CDR3 bases are TGTGCTAGTGGACCCCCGACAGGGTTTGGTGGAAACACCATATATTTT.

The chain recombines TRBV29-1 with TRBJ2-2; D is perhaps TRBD2 (6 bases). The CDR3 consists of 15 residues. CDR1 SQVTM and CDR2 ANQGSEA come from the germline V gene. The V end lost 7 bases, the J end lost 6 bases, and 21 bases lay between the germline ends. DNA for the CDR3: TGCAGCGCCTATAGCGGAAGGCCCTCGGCCGGGGAGCTGTTTTTT. Translated: CSAYSGRPSAGELFF.

This clone was recorded once. The CDR3 protein is CASSQETGAYSGNTIYF. For the CDR3, the DNA is TGCGCCAGCAGCCAAGAAACAGGGGCCTACTCTGGAAACACCATATATTTT. V is TRBV4-3 and J is TRBJ1-3; TRBD1 matches 7 bases. The CDR3 runs 17 residues. Looked up from germline, CDR1 is LGHNA and CDR2 is YSLEER. V shed 0 bases, J shed 0 bases, and the junction held 5 bases outside the gene matches.

The rearrangement joins TRBV5-5 to TRBJ2-7; D gene uncertain. The CDR3 has 14 residues. The V gene's germline CDR1 is SGHKS and CDR2 YYEKEE (reference sequence). V shed 0 bases and J shed 7 bases, with 14 bases lying between them. The CDR3 sequence: CASSLVQVPGEQYF. The CDR3 DNA sequence: TGTGCCAGCAGCTTGGTTCAAGTACCGGGTGAGCAGTACTTC.

This chain uses TRBV7-2 with TRBJ2-1; weak D call: TRBD2 (7 bases). Trimming cost V 3 bases and J 9 bases, with 15 bases left between them. CDR1 is SGHTA, CDR2 FQGNSA, per germline. The CDR3 runs to 14 residues. The CDR3 DNA follows: TGTGCCAGCAGCTTTGGGGGGGGCCGGGTTGAGCAGTTCTTC. It yields the protein CASSFGGGRVEQFF.